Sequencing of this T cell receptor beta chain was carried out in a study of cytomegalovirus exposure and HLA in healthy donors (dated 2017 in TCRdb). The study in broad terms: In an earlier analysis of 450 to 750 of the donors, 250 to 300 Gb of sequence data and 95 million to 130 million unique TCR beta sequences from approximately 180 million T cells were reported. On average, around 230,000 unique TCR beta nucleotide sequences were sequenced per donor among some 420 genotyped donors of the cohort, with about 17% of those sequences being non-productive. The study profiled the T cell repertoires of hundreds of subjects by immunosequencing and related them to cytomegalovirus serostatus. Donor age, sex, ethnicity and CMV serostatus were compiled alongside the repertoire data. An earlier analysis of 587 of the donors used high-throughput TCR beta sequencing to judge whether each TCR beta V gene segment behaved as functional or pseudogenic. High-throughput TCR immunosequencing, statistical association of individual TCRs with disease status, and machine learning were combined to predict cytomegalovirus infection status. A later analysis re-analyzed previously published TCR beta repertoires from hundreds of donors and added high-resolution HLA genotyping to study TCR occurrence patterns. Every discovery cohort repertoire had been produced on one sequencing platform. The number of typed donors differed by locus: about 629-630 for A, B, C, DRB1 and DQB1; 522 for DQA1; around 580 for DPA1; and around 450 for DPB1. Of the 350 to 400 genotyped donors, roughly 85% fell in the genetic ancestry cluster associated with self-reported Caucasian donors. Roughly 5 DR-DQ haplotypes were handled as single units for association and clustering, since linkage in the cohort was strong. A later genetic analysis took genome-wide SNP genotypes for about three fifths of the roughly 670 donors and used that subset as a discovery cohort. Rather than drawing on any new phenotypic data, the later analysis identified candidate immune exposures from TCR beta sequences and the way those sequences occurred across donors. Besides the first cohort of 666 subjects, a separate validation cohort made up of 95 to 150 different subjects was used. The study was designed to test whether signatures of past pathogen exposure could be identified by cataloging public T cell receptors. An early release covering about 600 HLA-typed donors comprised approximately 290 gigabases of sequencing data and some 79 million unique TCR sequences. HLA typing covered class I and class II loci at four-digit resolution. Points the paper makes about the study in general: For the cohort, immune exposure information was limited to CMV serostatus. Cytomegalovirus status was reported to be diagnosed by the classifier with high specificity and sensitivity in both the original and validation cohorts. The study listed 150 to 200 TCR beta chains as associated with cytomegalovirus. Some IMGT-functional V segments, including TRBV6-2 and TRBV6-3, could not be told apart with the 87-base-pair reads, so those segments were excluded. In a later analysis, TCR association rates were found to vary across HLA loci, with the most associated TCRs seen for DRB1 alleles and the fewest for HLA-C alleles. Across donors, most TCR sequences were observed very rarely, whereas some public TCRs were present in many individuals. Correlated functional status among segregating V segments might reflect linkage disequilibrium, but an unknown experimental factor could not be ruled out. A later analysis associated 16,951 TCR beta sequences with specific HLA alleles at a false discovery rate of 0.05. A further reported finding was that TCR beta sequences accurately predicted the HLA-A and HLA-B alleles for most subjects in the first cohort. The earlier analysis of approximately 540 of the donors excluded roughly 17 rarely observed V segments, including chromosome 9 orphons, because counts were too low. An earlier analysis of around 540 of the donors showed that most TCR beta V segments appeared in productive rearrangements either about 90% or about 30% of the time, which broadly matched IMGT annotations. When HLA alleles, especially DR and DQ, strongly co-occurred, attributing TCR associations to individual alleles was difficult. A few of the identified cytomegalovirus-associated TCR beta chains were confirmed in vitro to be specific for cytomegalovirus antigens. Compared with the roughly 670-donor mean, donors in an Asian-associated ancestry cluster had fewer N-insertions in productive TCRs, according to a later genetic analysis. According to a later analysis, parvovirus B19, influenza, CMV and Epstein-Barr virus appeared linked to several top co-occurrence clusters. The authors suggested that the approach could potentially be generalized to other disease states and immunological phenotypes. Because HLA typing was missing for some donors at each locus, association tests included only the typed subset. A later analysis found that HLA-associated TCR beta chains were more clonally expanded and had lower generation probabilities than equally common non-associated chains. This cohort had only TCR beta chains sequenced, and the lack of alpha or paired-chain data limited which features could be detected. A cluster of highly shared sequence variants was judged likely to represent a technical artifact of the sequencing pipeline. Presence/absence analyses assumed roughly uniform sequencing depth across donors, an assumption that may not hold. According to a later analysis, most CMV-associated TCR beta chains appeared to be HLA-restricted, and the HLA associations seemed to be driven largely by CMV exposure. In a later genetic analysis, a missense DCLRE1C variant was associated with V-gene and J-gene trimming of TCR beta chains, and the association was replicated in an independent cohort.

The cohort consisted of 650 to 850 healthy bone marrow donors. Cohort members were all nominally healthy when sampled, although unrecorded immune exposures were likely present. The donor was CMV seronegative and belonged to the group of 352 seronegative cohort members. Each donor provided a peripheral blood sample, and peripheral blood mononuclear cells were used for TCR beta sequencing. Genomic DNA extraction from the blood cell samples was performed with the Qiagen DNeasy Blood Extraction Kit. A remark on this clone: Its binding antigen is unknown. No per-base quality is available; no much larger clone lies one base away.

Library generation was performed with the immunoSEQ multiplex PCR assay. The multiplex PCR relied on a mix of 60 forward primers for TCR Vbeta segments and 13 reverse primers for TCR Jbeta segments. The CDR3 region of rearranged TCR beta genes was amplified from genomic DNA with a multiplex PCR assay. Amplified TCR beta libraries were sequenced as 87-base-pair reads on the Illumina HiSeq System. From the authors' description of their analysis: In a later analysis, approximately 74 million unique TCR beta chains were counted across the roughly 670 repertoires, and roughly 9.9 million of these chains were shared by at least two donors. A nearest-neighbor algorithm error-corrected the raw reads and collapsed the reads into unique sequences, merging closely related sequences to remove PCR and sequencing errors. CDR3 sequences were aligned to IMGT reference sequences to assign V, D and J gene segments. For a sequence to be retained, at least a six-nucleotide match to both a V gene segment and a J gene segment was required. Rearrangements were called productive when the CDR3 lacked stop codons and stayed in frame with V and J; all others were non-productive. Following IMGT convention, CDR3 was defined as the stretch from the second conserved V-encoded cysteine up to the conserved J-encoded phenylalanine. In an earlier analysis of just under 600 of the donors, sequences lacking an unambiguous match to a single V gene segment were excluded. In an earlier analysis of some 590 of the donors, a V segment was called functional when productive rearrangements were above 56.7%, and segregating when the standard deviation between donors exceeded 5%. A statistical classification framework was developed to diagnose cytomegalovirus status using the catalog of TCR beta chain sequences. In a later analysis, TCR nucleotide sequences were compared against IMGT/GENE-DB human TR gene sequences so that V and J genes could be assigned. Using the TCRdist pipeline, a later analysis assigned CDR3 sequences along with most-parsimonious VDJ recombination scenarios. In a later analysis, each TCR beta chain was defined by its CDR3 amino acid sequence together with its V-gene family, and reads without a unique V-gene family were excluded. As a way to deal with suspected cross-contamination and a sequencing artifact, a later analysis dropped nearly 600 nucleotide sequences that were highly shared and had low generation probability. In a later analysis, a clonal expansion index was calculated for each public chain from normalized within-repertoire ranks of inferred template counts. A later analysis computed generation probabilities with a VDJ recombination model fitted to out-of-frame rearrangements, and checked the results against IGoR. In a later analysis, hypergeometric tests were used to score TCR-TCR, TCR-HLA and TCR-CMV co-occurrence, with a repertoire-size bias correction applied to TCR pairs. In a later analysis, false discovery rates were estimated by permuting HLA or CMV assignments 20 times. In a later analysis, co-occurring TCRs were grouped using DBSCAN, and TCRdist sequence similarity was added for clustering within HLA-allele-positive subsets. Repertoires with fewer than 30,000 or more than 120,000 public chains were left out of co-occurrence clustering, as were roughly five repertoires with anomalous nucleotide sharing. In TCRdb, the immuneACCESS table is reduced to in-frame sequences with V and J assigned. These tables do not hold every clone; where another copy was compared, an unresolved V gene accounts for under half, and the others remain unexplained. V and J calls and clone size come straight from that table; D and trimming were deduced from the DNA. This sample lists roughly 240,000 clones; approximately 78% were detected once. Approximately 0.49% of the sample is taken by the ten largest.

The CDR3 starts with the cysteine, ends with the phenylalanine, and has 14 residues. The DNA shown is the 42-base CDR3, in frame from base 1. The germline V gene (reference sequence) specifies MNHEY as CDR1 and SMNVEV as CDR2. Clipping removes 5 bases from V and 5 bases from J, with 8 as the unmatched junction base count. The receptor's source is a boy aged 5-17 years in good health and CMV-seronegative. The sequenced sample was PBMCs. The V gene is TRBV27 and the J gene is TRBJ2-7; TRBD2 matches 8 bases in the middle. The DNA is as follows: TGTGCCAGCAGTCCTGGACTAGCACCGAACGAGCAGTACTTC. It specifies CASSPGLAPNEQYF.